This TCR beta chain emerged from a study of T cells in Graves' hyperthyroidism and ophthalmopathy. With regard to this clonotype: The antigen is undetermined.

Pregnant or lactating patients were excluded, as were those with uncontrolled infection or other autoimmune disease. PBMCs were obtained from 10 ml fresh peripheral blood. Germline CDR1 and CDR2: DFQATT and SNEGSKA (reference sequence). The trim removed 5 bases at V and 3 bases at J, leaving 7 bases unmatched. This CDR3 region has 14 residues. Broader study findings: Most thyroid-expanded clonotypes above 0.001 were also found in blood.

From RNA transcripts, TCR beta CDR3 regions were amplified. A first-round RT-PCR of the TCR CDR3 used the HTBI primer set. One entry per CDR3 protein, called by TCRdb with MiXCR from the multiplex PCR reads. The sample has a few hundred thousand distinct CDR3 sequences; 20% to 25% are singletons. The J gene is TRBJ1-5, the V gene TRBV20-1; 7 bases are a match to TRBD1. The TCR comes from a man between 50 and 59 years old with Graves' hyperthyroidism. The sample consisted of blood. The CDR3 DNA is TGCAGTGCTCAAAAAGGGGGCCCCAATCAGCCCCAGCATTTT. Its translation is CSAQKGGPNQPQHF.